This T cell receptor (beta chain) appears in the sequencing data of a study of blood T cell repertoires in COVID-19. Study summary: Nucleic acid was either cDNA or gDNA, and it came from T cells, B-cell-depleted T cells, or PBMCs.

V dropped 0 bases and J dropped 10 bases, with 13 bases sitting between them. This CDR3 has 13 amino acids. Germline CDR1 SGDLS, CDR2 YYNGEE. Sequencing used immunoSEQ multiplex PCR; TCRdb keeps in-frame clones, though not all of them. Of about 480,000 clones listed, 70% to 90% are singletons. Sequencing was done on a sample of PBMCs or T cells enriched from blood (not recorded which). This clonotype was sampled from a woman aged 18-35 years with acute COVID-19. The chain has TRBV9 and TRBJ1-1; maybe TRBD1 (5 bases). CDR3 in amino acids: CASSVGGGTPAFF. The CDR3 DNA reads TGTGCCAGCAGCGTAGGAGGAGGGACGCCAGCTTTCTTT.